The rows below give T cell receptor beta chains drawn from one sample of a study of cytomegalovirus exposure and HLA in healthy donors. Sequenced by immunoSEQ multiplex PCR; TCRdb stores in-frame clones only, minus some. The sample holds more than 65,000 clones; 60% to 85% are singletons and the top ten take 5.9%. The sequenced sample was PBMCs. These receptors were obtained from a man aged 18 to 29 in good health and CMV-seropositive. The CDR3 runs from the conserved cysteine through the conserved F or W. D genes are given only for firm matches. A clone size is listed for some rows: how often the clone was seen (once, few, many), or a class if it is expanded.

TRBV6-5	TRBJ2-1	TRBD2	once	TGTGCCAGCAGGAAGACAGGGACTAGCAGCCATGAGCAGTTCTTC	CASRKTGTSSHEQFF
TRBV28	TRBJ2-7	.	.	TGTGCCAGCACCCTACAGGGTGCCGGCTACGAGCAGTACTTC	CASTLQGAGYEQYF
TRBV6-5	TRBJ2-7	TRBD1	few	TGTGCCAGCAGTTACGGGCCAGGGGGCAGGTACGAGCAGTACTTC	CASSYGPGGRYEQYF
TRBV28	TRBJ1-6	TRBD1	.	TGTGCCAGCAGTTCTTCCACCGGGACAGAGTCACCCCTCCACTTT	CASSSSTGTESPLHF
TRBV7-9	TRBJ1-4	TRBD1	.	TGTGCCAGCAGCCTGGGGACAGCAGAACTAAAACTGTTTTTT	CASSLGTAELKLFF
TRBV2	TRBJ2-1	.	.	TGTGCCAGCAGACCTTTAGGGGCTGCAGGGGAGAGTGAGCAGTTCTTC	CASRPLGAAGESEQFF
TRBV25-1	TRBJ2-5	TRBD1	.	TGTGCCAGCAGTGAACCGGGACAGCGAGAAGAGACCCAGTACTTC	CASSEPGQREETQYF
TRBV6-5	TRBJ2-1	.	.	TGTGCCAGCAGTTCGGGGGGCAGGAGTTACAATGAGCAGTTCTTC	CASSSGGRSYNEQFF
TRBV7-6	TRBJ2-1	.	.	TGTGCCAGCAGCTTAGTGGGGGACTCCGAGCAGTTCTTC	CASSLVGDSEQFF
TRBV28	TRBJ1-5	.	.	TGTGCCAGTCTCGTGGACAGTAGCAATCAGCCCCAGCATTTT	CASLVDSSNQPQHF
TRBV4-1	TRBJ1-1	.	.	TGCGCCAGCAGCCGCCTGACAGTTGGGGAGGGTGAAGCTTTCTTT	CASSRLTVGEGEAFF
TRBV5-6	TRBJ2-7	TRBD2	.	TGTGCCAGCAGCAAGACTGCTAGCGGGAGTCGCGAGCAGTACTTC	CASSKTASGSREQYF
TRBV18	TRBJ1-2	.	.	TGTGCCAGCTCACCGAGGGCAGTGAACTATGGCTACACCTTC	CASSPRAVNYGYTF
TRBV6-1	TRBJ2-7	TRBD2	.	TGTGCCAGCCCTTCAAGCGGGAGGTTCTCCGAGCAGTACTTC	CASPSSGRFSEQYF
TRBV19	TRBJ2-1	TRBD1	.	TGTGCCAGTAGTCCGCGACAGGGGGCCATGAGAAATGAGCAGTTCTTC	CASSPRQGAMRNEQFF
TRBV11-2	TRBJ2-7	TRBD1	.	TGTGCCAGCAGGTCAATACAGGGGACGTACGAGCAGTACTTC	CASRSIQGTYEQYF
TRBV20-1	TRBJ1-2	.	.	TGCAGGGCCAAAACCTATGGCTACACCTTC	CRAKTYGYTF
TRBV19	TRBJ1-1	.	few	TGTGCCAGTAGTATAGGGACAGTCCAAAACACTGAAGCTTTCTTT	CASSIGTVQNTEAFF
TRBV29-1	TRBJ2-3	TRBD1	.	TGCAGCCTCCAGGGGGGCACAGATACGCAGTATTTT	CSLQGGTDTQYF
TRBV6-1	TRBJ1-2	.	.	TGTGCCAGCAGTGGGGTGCGGGGTGGAACCTATGGCTACACCTTC	CASSGVRGGTYGYTF
TRBV18	TRBJ2-7	.	.	TGTGCCAGCTGCGGAGGACCTAACTACGAGCAGTACTTC	CASCGGPNYEQYF
TRBV7-9	TRBJ1-1	.	.	TGTGCCAGCAGCCAGACGGGGTACCCTGAAGCTTTCTTT	CASSQTGYPEAFF
TRBV6-5	TRBJ2-6	.	.	TGTGCCAGCAGTTCGAGTGGGGCCAACGTCCTGACTTTC	CASSSSGANVLTF
TRBV5-6	TRBJ1-2	.	.	TGTGCCAGCAGCTTTGGTAGCTATGGCTACACCTTC	CASSFGSYGYTF
TRBV27	TRBJ1-1	.	.	TGTGCCAGCAGTTTAACAGGAGGGTTTGCTGAAGCTTTCTTT	CASSLTGGFAEAFF
TRBV15	TRBJ2-1	.	.	TGTGCCACCAGCAGAGATCGGCAGGGATACAATGAGCAGTTCTTC	CATSRDRQGYNEQFF
TRBV29-1	TRBJ2-1	TRBD2	.	TGCAGCGTTGAAGAAGGGCTAGCGGGAGTAGATGAGCAGTTCTTC	CSVEEGLAGVDEQFF
TRBV10-1	TRBJ1-1	TRBD1	few	TGCGCCAGCAGTGACGGGGACAGGCCTCTTGAAGCTTTCTTT	CASSDGDRPLEAFF
TRBV9	TRBJ2-5	TRBD2	.	TGTGCCAGCAGCGTAAGCGGGAGCAAAGAGACCCAGTACTTC	CASSVSGSKETQYF
TRBV4-1	TRBJ2-7	TRBD1	.	TGCGCCAGCAGCCAGACCGGGACAGGGGTTTACGAGCAGTACTTC	CASSQTGTGVYEQYF
TRBV19	TRBJ1-2	.	.	TGTGCCAGTAGTGCAGGGGCCGGCTATGGCTACACCTTC	CASSAGAGYGYTF
TRBV7-6	TRBJ2-5	TRBD2	.	TGTGCCAGCAGCTTAGATGGGGGGGGAAAGACCCAGTACTTC	CASSLDGGGKTQYF
TRBV28	TRBJ1-4	.	few	TGTGCCAGCAGCTTAACAGGGAGTTTAAGTGAAAAACTGTTTTTT	CASSLTGSLSEKLFF
TRBV7-2	TRBJ1-5	.	.	TGTGCCAGCAGCTTAGCGCCCTACAATCAGCCCCAGCATTTT	CASSLAPYNQPQHF
TRBV11-1	TRBJ2-6	TRBD2	few	TGTGCCAGCAGCGGGGGACTAGCGGGAGATGGGGCCAACGTCCTGACTTTC	CASSGGLAGDGANVLTF
TRBV30	TRBJ1-2	.	.	TGTGCCTGGATATTCACACCCAGGGGCTATGGCTACACCTTC	CAWIFTPRGYGYTF
TRBV6-1	TRBJ1-1	.	.	TGTGCCAGCAGTGGTCCCGGGAGCTCGGATGGAACTGAAGCTTTCTTT	CASSGPGSSDGTEAFF
TRBV5-4	TRBJ2-3	TRBD2	few	TGTGCCAGCAGCTTGGTCGGGCGGGAGGGCCGAAATACGCAGTATTTT	CASSLVGREGRNTQYF
TRBV11-2	TRBJ2-1	TRBD2	.	TGTGCCAGCCGTAGCGGGAGGGTCGGGAATGAGCAGTTCTTC	CASRSGRVGNEQFF
TRBV28	TRBJ1-6	TRBD1	.	TGTGCCAGCAGTGGCGGACAGGGACAACGATCACCCCTCCACTTT	CASSGGQGQRSPLHF
TRBV5-6	TRBJ2-5	.	.	TGTGCCAGCAGCTTGGCCCCAGGGTACAGGGAGACCCAGTACTTC	CASSLAPGYRETQYF
TRBV28	TRBJ1-5	.	.	TGTGCCAGCAGTTTTTGGCGGCCCAATCAGCCCCAGCATTTT	CASSFWRPNQPQHF
TRBV5-6	TRBJ1-2	TRBD1	.	TGTGCCAGCAGCTTGGGACAGGGAGGTGGCTACACCTTC	CASSLGQGGGYTF
TRBV4-1	TRBJ2-7	TRBD2	.	TGCGCCAGCAGCCAAGAGTGGACTAGCGGAATCTCCTACGAGCAGTACTTC	CASSQEWTSGISYEQYF
TRBV5-6	TRBJ1-2	.	.	TGTGCCAGCAGCTTGGGGCGGGGGGGCTACACCTTC	CASSLGRGGYTF